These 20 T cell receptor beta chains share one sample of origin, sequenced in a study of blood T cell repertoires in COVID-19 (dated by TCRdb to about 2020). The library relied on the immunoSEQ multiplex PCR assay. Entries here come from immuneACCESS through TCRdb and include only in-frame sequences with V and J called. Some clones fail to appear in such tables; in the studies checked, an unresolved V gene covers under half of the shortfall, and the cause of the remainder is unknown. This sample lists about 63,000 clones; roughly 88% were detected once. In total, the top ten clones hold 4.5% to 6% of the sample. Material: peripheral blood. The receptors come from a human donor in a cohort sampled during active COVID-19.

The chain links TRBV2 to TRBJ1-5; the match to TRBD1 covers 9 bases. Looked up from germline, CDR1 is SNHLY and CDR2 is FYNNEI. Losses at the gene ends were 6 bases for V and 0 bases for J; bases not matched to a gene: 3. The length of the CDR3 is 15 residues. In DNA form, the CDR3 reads TGTGCCAGCAGGGGACAGGGAAATAGCAATCAGCCCCAGCATTTT. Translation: CASRGQGNSNQPQHF.

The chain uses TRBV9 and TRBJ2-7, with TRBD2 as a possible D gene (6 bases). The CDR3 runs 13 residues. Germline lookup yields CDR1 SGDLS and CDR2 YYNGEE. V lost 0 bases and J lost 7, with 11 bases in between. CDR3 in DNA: TGTGCCAGCAGCGTAGCCCCTGCGGGAGAGCAGTACTTC. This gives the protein CASSVAPAGEQYF.

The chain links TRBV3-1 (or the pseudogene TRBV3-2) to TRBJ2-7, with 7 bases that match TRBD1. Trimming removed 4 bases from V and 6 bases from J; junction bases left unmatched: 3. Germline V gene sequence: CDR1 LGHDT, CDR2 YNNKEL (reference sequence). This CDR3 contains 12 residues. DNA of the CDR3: TGTGCCAGCAGCCGCAGACAGGGCGAGCAGTACTTC. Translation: CASSRRQGEQYF.

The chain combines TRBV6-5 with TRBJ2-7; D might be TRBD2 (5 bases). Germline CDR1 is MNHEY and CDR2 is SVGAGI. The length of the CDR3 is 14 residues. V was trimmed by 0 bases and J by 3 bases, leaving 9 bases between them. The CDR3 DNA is TGTGCCAGCAGTTACTCACCTAGCCACTACGAGCAGTACTTC. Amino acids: CASSYSPSHYEQYF.

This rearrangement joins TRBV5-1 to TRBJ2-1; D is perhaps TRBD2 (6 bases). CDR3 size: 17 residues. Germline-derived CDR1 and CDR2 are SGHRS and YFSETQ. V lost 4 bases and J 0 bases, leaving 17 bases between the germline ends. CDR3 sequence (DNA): TGCGCCAGCAGCCCGGCCAGAGGGAGGTTCTCCTACAATGAGCAGTTCTTC. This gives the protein CASSPARGRFSYNEQFF.

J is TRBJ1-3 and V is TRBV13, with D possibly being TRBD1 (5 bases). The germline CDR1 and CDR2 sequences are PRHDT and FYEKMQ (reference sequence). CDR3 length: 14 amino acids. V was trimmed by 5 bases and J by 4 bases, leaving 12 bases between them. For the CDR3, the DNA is TGTGCCAGCAGCGCCAGGGTTTCCGGAAACACCATATATTTT. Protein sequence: CASSARVSGNTIYF.

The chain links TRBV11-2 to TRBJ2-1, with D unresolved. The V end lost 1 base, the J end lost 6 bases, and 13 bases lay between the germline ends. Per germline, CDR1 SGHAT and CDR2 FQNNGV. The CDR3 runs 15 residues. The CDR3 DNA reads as TGTGCCAGCAGCTTAGGTCTAGGCTGGAGCAATGAGCAGTTCTTC. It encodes CASSLGLGWSNEQFF.

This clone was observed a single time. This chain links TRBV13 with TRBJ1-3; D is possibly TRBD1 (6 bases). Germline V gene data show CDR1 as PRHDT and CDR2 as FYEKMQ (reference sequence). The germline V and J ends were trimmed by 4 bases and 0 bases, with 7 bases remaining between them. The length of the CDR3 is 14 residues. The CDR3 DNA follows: TGTGCCAGCAGCTACAGGGTCTCTGGAAACACCATATATTTT. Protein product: CASSYRVSGNTIYF.

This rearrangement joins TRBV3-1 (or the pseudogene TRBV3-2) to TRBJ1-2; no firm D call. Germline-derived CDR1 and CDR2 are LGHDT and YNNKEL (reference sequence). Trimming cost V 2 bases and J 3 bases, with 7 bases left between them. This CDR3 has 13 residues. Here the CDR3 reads CASSQYKYYGYTF. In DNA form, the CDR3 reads TGTGCCAGCAGCCAATACAAATACTATGGCTACACCTTC.

Here the CDR3 reads CAWSEGLAGEYEQYF. CDR3 in DNA: TGTGCCTGGAGCGAGGGACTAGCGGGAGAGTACGAGCAGTACTTC. This rearrangement joins TRBV30 to TRBJ2-7, with 14 bases aligning to TRBD2. This CDR3 has 15 residues. CDR1 and CDR2 (germline): GTSNPN, SVGIG (reference sequence). With 3 bases clipped from V and 4 bases from J, the junction kept 5 bases outside the gene matches.

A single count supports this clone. CDR3 sequence reads: CATSDPQRGLTTQYF. For the CDR3, the DNA is TGTGCCACCAGTGATCCCCAACGGGGTCTGACGACCCAGTACTTC. V and J are TRBV24-1 and TRBJ2-5; TRBD2 might be the D (5 bases). CDR3 length equals 15 residues. Germline loops: CDR1 KGHDR, CDR2 SFDVKD. V lost 3 bases and J 7 bases, leaving 17 bases between the germline ends.

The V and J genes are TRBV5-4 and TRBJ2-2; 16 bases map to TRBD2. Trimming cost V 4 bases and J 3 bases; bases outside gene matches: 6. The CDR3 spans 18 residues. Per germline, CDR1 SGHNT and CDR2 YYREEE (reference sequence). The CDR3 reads CASSKGLAGGQYTGELFF. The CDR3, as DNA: TGTGCCAGCAGCAAGGGACTAGCGGGAGGGCAATACACCGGGGAGCTGTTTTTT.

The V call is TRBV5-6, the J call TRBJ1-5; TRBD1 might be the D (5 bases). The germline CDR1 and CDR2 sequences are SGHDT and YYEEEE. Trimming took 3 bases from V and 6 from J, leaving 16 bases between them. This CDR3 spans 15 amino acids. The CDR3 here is CASSSTGSQGQPQHF. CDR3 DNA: TGTGCCAGCAGCTCTACCGGGTCCCAGGGTCAGCCCCAGCATTTT. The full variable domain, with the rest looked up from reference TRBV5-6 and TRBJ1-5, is DAGVTQSPTHLIKTRGQQVTLRCSPKSGHDTVSWYQQALGQGPQFIFQYYEEEERQRGNFPDRFSGHQFPNYSSELNVNALLLGDSALYLCASSSTGSQGQPQHFGDGTRLSIL.

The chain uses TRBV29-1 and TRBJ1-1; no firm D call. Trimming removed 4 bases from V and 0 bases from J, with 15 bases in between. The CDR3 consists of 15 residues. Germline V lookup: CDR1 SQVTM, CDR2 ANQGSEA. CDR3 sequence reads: CSVGGSQLLNTEAFF. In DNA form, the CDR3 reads TGCAGCGTTGGCGGGTCTCAGCTCCTGAACACTGAAGCTTTCTTT.

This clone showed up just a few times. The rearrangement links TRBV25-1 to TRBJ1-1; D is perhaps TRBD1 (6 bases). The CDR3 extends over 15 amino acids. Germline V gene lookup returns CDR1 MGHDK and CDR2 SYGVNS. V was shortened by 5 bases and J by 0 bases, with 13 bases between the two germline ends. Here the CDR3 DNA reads TGTGCCAGCAGTCTCCCAGGGGCCATGAACACTGAAGCTTTCTTT. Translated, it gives CASSLPGAMNTEAFF.

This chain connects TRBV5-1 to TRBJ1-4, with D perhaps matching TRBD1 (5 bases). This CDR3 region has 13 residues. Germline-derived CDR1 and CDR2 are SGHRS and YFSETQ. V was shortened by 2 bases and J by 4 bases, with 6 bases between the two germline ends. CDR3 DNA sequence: TGCGCCAGCAGCTTCGGGGGTAATGAAAAACTGTTTTTT. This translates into CASSFGGNEKLFF.

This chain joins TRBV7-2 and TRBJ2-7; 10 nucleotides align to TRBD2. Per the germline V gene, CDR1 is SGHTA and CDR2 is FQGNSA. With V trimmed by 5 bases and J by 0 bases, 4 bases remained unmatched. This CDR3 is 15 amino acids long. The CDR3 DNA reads TGTGCCAGCAGCCTTAGCGGGGGGAGCTCCTACGAGCAGTACTTC. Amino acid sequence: CASSLSGGSSYEQYF.

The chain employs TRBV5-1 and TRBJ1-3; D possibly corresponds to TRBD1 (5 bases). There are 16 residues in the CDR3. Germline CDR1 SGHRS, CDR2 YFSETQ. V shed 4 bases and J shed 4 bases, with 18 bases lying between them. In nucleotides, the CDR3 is TGCGCCAGCAGCCCATCGACAGTAAAGTCCGGAAACACCATATATTTT. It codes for CASSPSTVKSGNTIYF.

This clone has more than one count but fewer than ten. The CDR3 is CASRGQTTNYGYTF. As DNA, the CDR3 is TGTGCCAGCAGGGGACAAACTACTAACTATGGCTACACCTTC. This chain connects TRBV2 to TRBJ1-2; D is possibly TRBD1 (6 bases). The length of the CDR3 is 14 residues. Trimming took off 6 bases at V and 0 bases at J, with 11 bases between the two ends. Per germline, CDR1 SNHLY and CDR2 FYNNEI.

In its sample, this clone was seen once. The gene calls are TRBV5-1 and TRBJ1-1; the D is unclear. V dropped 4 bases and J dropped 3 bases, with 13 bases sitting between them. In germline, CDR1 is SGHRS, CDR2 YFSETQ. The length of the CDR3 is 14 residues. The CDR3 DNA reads TGCGCCAGCAGCCCTCCCGGGGAGGACACTGAAGCTTTCTTT. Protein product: CASSPPGEDTEAFF.